What follows is one TCR beta chain and its context. This clonotype appeared once. Its specific antigen is unknown. No clone much larger than this one lies a single base away; base qualities are absent. A single read constitutes weak evidence. The data were taken from a study of identical twins (dated by TCRdb to about 2016). Some background on the complete study: TCR alpha and beta repertoires from monozygotic twins, unrelated adults of various ages and cord blood were deep-sequenced to test whether fetal clonotypes persist. Replicate twin experiments were performed at different times using different library preparation protocols to rule out contamination. What the work shows at the level of the full study, not this receptor alone: In monozygotic twins, recombination models systematically underestimated out-of-frame TCR alpha sharing, but the models matched the sharing seen between unrelated individuals. Compared with coincidental sharing between unrelated individuals, out-of-frame TCR alpha sequences shared between twins showed an excess of sequences with low generation probability. A weaker excess of twin sharing was found in beta out-of-frame sequences because the signal-to-noise ratio was lowered by fewer shared sequences. Abundant cord blood beta clonotypes had fewer insertions, young adult naive repertoires showed a similar but weaker trend, and memory repertoires showed no such trend. Conclusions relied on cross-sectional statistical analysis, since the same donors could not be followed over many years. Invariant T cells such as MAIT and iNKT could partly confound zero-insertion analyses, though diverse VJ usage argued against this for most clonotypes.

All donors were healthy Caucasians. The twin cohort consisted of three pairs of female monozygotic twins, all aged roughly 18 to 29 years. Peripheral blood mononuclear cells were the source from which RNA for the TCR libraries was isolated. Its CDR3 holds 14 amino acids, cysteine through phenylalanine. Of the read, only the CDR3 DNA is kept; its 42 bases are in frame from base 1. V is trimmed back by 6 bases and J by 6 bases, and the junction contains 10 bases that no gene match accounts for. Per the germline V gene, ENHRY is the CDR1 and SYGVKD is the CDR2. The library was prepared using 5' RACE. Data came from an Illumina HiSeq 2000. Template switching introduced a universal primer binding site; the final cDNA contained a unique molecular identifier, enabling accurate counting of TCR cDNA molecules. Specific primers in the conserved constant-segment region were used to synthesize first-strand cDNA for the TCR alpha and beta chains. To control for contamination, every cDNA library carried two barcodes: a SMART-Mk sample barcode plus Illumina barcodes. TruSeq adapter sequences along with Illumina sample barcodes were introduced in two successive PCR steps. The TCR alpha and beta cDNA libraries were sequenced on the Illumina HiSeq platform using custom primers. The paper's data handling went like this. Raw reads were processed with MiGEC to extract unique molecular identifiers, and MiXCR was used to determine CDR3 positions. Recombination models were inferred per individual with the repgenHMM and IGoR tools using an EM algorithm. Shared clonotypes were analyzed with the tcR package in R, and sharing was normalized by the product of cloneset sizes. Out-of-frame nonproductive sequences were analyzed to study raw recombination free of thymic and clonal selection effects. TCRdb applied fastp at Q25 and MiXCR to the public reads, then kept only in-frame beta chains. CDR3 protein duplicates are merged, each entry listing the most common genes and DNA. TCRdb, not the authors, supplied the V and J calls. This sample gives nearly 900,000 distinct CDR3 sequences in total; approximately 13% of them show up just once. The top ten hold under 2% of the sample.

Separately, the same data were catalogued under a study of yellow fever vaccine responses in identical twins. As the second study states: According to the authors, the vaccine-induced T cell response in identical twins seemed to be partly convergent and partly specific to each individual. In identical twins, the study followed T cell clones that responded to the vaccine with precision.

Recombination joined TRBV10-3 with TRBJ2-7; TRBD2 matches 8 bases in the middle. The sample comprised PBMCs. The receptor's source is a woman younger than 30 in good health. This receptor has the CDR3 CAIRLAGGGREQYF. The sequence in DNA is TGTGCCATCAGGCTAGCGGGCGGGGGTCGCGAGCAGTACTTC.